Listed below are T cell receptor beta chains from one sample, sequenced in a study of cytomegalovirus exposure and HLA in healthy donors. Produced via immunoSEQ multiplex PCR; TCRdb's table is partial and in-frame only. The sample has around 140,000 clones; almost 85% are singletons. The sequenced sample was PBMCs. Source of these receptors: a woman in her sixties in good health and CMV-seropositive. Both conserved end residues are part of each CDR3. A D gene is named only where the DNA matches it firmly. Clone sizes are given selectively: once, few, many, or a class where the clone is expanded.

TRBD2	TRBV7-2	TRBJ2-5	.	CASSSPDSGYQETQYF	TGTGCCAGCAGCTCTCCCGATAGCGGGTACCAAGAGACCCAGTACTTC
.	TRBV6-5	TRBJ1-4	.	CASSQINEKLFF	TGTGCCAGCAGCCAGATAAATGAAAAACTGTTTTTT
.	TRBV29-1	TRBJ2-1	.	CSVETGMYNEQFF	TGCAGCGTTGAAACAGGGATGTACAATGAGCAGTTCTTC
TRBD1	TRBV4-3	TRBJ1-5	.	CASSQDLGQGKGQPQHF	TGCGCCAGCAGCCAAGATCTGGGACAGGGGAAGGGGCAGCCCCAGCATTTT
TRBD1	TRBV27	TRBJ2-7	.	CASSPTGFEQYF	TGTGCCAGCAGCCCGACAGGGTTCGAGCAGTACTTC
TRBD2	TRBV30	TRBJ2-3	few	CAWRALTGGGDTQYF	TGTGCCTGGAGGGCCCTTACGGGAGGAGGAGATACGCAGTATTTT
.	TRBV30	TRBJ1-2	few	CARGGGTGYGYTF	TGTGCCCGAGGGGGGGGGACGGGGTATGGCTACACCTTC
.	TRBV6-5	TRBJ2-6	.	CATGLDSGANVLTF	TGTGCTACGGGACTCGACTCTGGGGCCAACGTCCTGACTTTC
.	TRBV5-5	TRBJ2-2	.	CASSLGVNTGELFF	TGTGCCAGCAGCTTGGGAGTAAACACCGGGGAGCTGTTTTTT
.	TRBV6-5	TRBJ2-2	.	CASSYVRTQVGELFF	TGTGCCAGCAGTTACGTTCGAACCCAGGTCGGGGAGCTGTTTTTT
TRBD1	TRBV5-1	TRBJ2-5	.	CASRTTGGNQETQYF	TGCGCCAGCAGAACCACAGGGGGCAATCAAGAGACCCAGTACTTC
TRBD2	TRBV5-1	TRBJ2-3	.	CASSQFTSGAAGADTQYF	TGCGCCAGCAGCCAATTCACTAGCGGGGCCGCTGGGGCAGATACGCAGTATTTT
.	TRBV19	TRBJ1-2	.	CASSSLGAHYGYTF	TGTGCCAGTAGCTCTTTGGGGGCCCACTATGGCTACACCTTC
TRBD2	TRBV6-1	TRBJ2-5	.	CASSGTTWETQYF	TGTGCCAGCAGCGGGACTACCTGGGAGACCCAGTACTTC
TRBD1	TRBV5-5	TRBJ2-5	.	CASSLTGVETQYF	TGTGCCAGCAGCTTAACAGGGGTGGAGACCCAGTACTTC
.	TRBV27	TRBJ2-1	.	CASSLSPTGYNEQFF	TGTGCCAGCAGTTTATCCCCGACAGGCTACAATGAGCAGTTCTTC
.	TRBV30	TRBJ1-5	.	CAWQDSLNQPQHF	TGTGCCTGGCAGGACAGTTTAAATCAGCCCCAGCATTTT
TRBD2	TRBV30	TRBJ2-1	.	CAWRVPGGSSYNEQFF	TGTGCCTGGAGGGTGCCGGGCGGGAGCTCCTACAATGAGCAGTTCTTC
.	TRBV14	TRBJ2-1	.	CASSQGAGAPNEQFF	TGTGCCAGCAGCCAAGGGGCAGGGGCCCCCAATGAGCAGTTCTTC
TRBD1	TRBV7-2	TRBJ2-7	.	CASSLGQAAYEQYF	TGTGCCAGCAGCCTAGGACAGGCGGCCTACGAGCAGTACTTC
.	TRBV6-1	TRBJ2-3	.	CASSEPGADTQYF	TGTGCCAGCAGTGAACCCGGGGCAGATACGCAGTATTTT
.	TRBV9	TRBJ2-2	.	CASSVVQGSTGELFF	TGTGCCAGCAGCGTAGTTCAGGGAAGCACCGGGGAGCTGTTTTTT
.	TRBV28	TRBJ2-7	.	CASSSYQGLSYEQYF	TGTGCCAGCAGTTCCTATCAGGGGCTCTCCTACGAGCAGTACTTC
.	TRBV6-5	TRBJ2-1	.	CASTRSSHPVKQFF	TGTGCCAGCACGCGGTCCTCTCACCCTGTTAAGCAGTTCTTC
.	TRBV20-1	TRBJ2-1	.	CSAPPQEQFF	TGCAGCGCTCCCCCCCAGGAGCAGTTCTTC
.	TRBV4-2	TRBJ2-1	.	CASSKEGQVSYNEQFF	TGTGCCAGCAGCAAAGAAGGCCAGGTATCCTACAATGAGCAGTTCTTC
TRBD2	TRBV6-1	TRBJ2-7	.	CASSEPSGSYEQYF	TGTGCCAGCAGTGAGCCTAGCGGGAGCTACGAGCAGTACTTC
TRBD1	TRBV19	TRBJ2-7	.	CASSLPGQGSYEQYF	TGTGCCAGTTCACTACCGGGACAGGGTTCCTACGAGCAGTACTTC
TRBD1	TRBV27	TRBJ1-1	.	CASSISGGRTEAFF	TGTGCCAGCAGTATCTCAGGGGGAAGGACTGAAGCTTTCTTT
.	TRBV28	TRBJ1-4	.	CASSINRGWTTNEKLFF	TGTGCCAGCAGTATCAATCGGGGATGGACAACTAATGAAAAACTGTTTTTT
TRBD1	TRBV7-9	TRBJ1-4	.	CASSPGQVNEKLFF	TGTGCCAGCAGCCCCGGACAGGTTAATGAAAAACTGTTTTTT
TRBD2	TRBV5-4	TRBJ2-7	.	CASSRRTSGSMYEQYF	TGTGCCAGCAGCCGCAGGACTAGCGGGAGTATGTACGAGCAGTACTTC
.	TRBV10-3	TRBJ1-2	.	CASSEGNSYGYTF	TGTGCCTCTTCGGAGGGAAACTCCTATGGCTACACCTTC
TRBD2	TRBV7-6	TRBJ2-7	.	CASSSRGLAGDEQYF	TGTGCCAGCAGCTCCCGGGGACTAGCGGGCGACGAGCAGTACTTC
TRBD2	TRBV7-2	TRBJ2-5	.	CASSLARSGSSETQYF	TGTGCCAGCAGCTTAGCGCGTAGCGGGAGTTCAGAGACCCAGTACTTC
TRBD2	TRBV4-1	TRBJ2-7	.	CASSQDLAETYEQYF	TGCGCCAGCAGCCAAGATCTAGCGGAGACTTACGAGCAGTACTTC
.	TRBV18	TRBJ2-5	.	CASSPRQGGQETQYF	TGTGCCAGCTCACCACGACAGGGAGGACAAGAGACCCAGTACTTC
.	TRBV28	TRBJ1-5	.	CASRKSEINQPQHF	TGTGCCAGCAGGAAGAGTGAAATTAATCAGCCCCAGCATTTT
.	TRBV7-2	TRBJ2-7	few	CASSSPTGWYEQYF	TGTGCCAGCAGCTCGCCTACTGGTTGGTACGAGCAGTACTTC
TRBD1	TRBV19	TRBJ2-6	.	CASSMVRGKSGANVLTF	TGTGCCAGTAGTATGGTCAGGGGGAAGTCTGGGGCCAACGTCCTGACTTTC
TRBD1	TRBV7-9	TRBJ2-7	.	CASSHPGTGIFEQYF	TGTGCCAGCAGCCATCCCGGGACAGGGATCTTCGAGCAGTACTTC
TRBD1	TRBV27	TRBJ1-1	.	CASARTGPNTEAFF	TGTGCCAGCGCCCGGACAGGGCCTAACACTGAAGCTTTCTTT
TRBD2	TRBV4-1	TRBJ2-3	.	CASSQLLAGVGNTQYF	TGCGCCAGCAGCCAACTACTAGCGGGAGTTGGAAATACGCAGTATTTT
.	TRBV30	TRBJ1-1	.	CAWRNQGSTEAFF	TGTGCCTGGAGAAATCAAGGGAGTACTGAAGCTTTCTTT
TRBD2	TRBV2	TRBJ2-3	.	CASKQRERTDTQYF	TGTGCCAGCAAACAGCGGGAGAGAACAGATACGCAGTATTTT
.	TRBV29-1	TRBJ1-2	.	CSVTNNLLDGYTF	TGCAGCGTCACAAACAATCTCCTGGATGGCTACACCTTC
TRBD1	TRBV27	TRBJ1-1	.	CASVSGQDAFF	TGTGCCAGCGTCTCAGGACAGGATGCTTTCTTT
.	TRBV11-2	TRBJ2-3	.	CASSFGQNTQYF	TGTGCCAGCAGCTTCGGACAGAATACGCAGTATTTT